Sequencing of this TCR beta chain was carried out in a study of T cell changes during pregnancy in multiple sclerosis. Sequenced by immunoSEQ multiplex PCR; TCRdb stores in-frame clones only, minus some. The sample has under 75,000 clones; roughly 92% are singletons. Unmatched junction bases numbered 4, after V lost 4 bases and J lost 5 bases. Germline V gene lookup returns CDR1 WSHSY and CDR2 SAAADI. The CDR3 is 13 residues long. J is TRBJ1-1 and V is TRBV10-2; 7 nucleotides match TRBD1. The clonotype originates from a female donor in good health, enrolled as a control in a pregnancy study. The material sequenced was peripheral blood, taken in the third trimester of pregnancy. In DNA form, the CDR3 reads TGCGCCAGCAGTGGACAGGGTTGGACTGAAGCTTTCTTT. Residues: CASSGQGWTEAFF.